This T cell receptor (beta chain) was retrieved from a study of glioma-infiltrating T cells. The length of the CDR3 is 13 residues. Trimming removed 2 bases from V and 1 base from J, with 8 bases in between. Germline V gene sequence: CDR1 DFQATT, CDR2 SNEGSKA (reference sequence). Study-wide results and caveats: CDR3 overlap between tissue and blood was very small. Above-expected tissue-blood divergence occurred in all gliomas, most in low-grade ones.

Concerning this clonotype: Its target is unknown.

Using RNA template, CDR3s of TCR alpha and beta were amplified with iRepertoire arm-PCR. TCRdb fed the multiplex PCR reads into MiXCR, producing one record per CDR3 protein. The sample lists roughly 130,000 distinct CDR3 sequences, approximately 26% occurring once. The clonotype was recovered from a human donor with low-grade glioma or glioblastoma, undergoing nonglioma brain surgery, or in good health (not recorded which). This sequence joins TRBV20-1 and TRBJ1-1, with D unclear. Sequenced material: glioma tissue, nonneoplastic brain tissue, or PBMCs (not recorded which). The CDR3: CSARIRGNTEAFF. Written as DNA, the CDR3 is TGCAGTGCTAGAATCCGGGGGAACACTGAAGCTTTCTTT.